Sequencing of this T cell receptor (beta chain) was carried out in a study of spatial heterogeneity in lung cancer. Study context: Detection consistently yielded more beta chains than alpha chains.

MiXCR was run by TCRdb on the 5' RACE reads, yielding one entry per CDR3 protein. The sample contains 7,500 to 10,000 distinct CDR3 sequences, 4% to 6% of which appear only once. Time point here: sample taken at primary tumor resection. Donation came from roughly 72 patients with untreated early-stage non-small cell lung cancer. This clonotype was observed at least ten times. Its antigen is as yet unknown. The CDR3 runs 12 residues. Germline V gene lookup returns CDR1 SQVTM and CDR2 ANQGSEA. V gave up 7 bases and J gave up 4 bases; unmatched junction bases: 5. Overall study findings and caveats: It was estimated that coverage of tumor T cells reached roughly 7% for alpha chains and about 13% for beta chains. Ubiquitous and regional nonsynonymous mutations were tracked by counts of ubiquitous and regional expanded TCRs, respectively. For expanded intratumoral alpha and beta TCRs, counts tracked tumor mutation counts.

This chain uses TRBV29-1 with TRBJ1-2; 8 nucleotides line up with TRBD1. The TCR was taken from a female donor with early-stage non-small cell lung cancer. Sample: lung tumor tissue, taken at surgery. In nucleotides, the CDR3 is TGCAGCGCGACAGGGGATTCCTATGGCTACACCTTC. It translates to CSATGDSYGYTF.